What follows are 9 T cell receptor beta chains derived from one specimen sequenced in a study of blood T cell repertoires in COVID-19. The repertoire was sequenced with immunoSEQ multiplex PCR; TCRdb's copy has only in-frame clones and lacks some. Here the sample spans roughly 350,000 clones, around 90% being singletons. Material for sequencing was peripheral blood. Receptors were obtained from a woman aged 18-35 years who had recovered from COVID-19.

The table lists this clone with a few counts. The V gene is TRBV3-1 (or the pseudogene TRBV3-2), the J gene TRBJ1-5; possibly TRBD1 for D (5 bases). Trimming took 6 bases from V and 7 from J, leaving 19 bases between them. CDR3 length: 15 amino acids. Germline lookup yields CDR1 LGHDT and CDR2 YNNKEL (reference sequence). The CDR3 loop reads CASSPARGGDQPQHF. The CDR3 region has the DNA TGTGCCAGCAGTCCAGCGAGGGGAGGGGACCAGCCCCAGCATTTT.

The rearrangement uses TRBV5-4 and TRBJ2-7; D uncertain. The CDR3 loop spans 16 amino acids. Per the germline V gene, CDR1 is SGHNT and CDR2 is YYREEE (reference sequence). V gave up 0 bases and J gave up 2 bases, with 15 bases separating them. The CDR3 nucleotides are TGTGCCAGCAGCTTGGCCCCTGACAATCTGCCCTACGAGCAGTACGTC. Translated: CASSLAPDNLPYEQYV.

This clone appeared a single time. The chain's CDR3 is CASSFGQGTYEQYV. CDR3 nucleotides: TGCGCCAGCAGCTTCGGACAGGGTACCTACGAGCAGTACGTC. The V and J genes are TRBV5-1 and TRBJ2-7; 8 bases are shared with TRBD1. CDR1 is SGHRS and CDR2 is YFSETQ in the germline V gene. The CDR3 contains 14 residues. V lost 2 bases to trimming and J lost 2 bases; unmatched junction nucleotides: 3.

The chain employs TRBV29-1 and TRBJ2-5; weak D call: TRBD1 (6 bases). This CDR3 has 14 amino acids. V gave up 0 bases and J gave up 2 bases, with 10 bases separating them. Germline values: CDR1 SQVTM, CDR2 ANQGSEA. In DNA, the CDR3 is TGCAGCGTTGAAGATACAGGGCTACAAGAGACCCAGTACTTC. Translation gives CSVEDTGLQETQYF.

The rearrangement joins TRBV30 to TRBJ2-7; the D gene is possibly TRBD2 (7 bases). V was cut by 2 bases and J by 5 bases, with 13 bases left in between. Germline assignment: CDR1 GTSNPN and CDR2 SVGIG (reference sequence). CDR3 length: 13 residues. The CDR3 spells CAWSPGGGHEQYV. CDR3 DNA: TGTGCCTGGAGTCCAGGCGGGGGCCACGAGCAGTACGTC.

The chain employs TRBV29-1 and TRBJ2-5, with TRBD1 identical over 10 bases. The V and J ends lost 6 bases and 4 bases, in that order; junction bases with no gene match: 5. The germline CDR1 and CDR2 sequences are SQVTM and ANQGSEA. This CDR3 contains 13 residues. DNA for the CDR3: TGCAGCGTGACCCGACAGGGGGCAGAGACCCAGTACTTC. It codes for CSVTRQGAETQYF.

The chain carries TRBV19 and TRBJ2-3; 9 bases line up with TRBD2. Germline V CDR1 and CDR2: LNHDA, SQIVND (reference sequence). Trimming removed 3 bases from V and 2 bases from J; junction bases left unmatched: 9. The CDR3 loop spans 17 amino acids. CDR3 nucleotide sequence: TGTGCCAGTAGTATTTTACCAGCGGGAGGAATCACAGATACGCAGTATTTT. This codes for CASSILPAGGITDTQYF.

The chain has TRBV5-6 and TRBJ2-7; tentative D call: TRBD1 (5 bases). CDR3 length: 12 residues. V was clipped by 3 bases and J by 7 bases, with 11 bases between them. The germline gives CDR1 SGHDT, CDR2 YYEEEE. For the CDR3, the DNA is TGTGCCAGCAGCTACTCCAAGGGGGAGCAGTACGTC. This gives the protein CASSYSKGEQYV.

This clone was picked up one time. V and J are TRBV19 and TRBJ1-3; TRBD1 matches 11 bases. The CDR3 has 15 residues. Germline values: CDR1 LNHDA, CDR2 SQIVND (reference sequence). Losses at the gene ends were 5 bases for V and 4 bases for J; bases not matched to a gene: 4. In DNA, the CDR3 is TGTGCCAGTAGTGGACAGGGGGCGCGGGGAAACACCATATATTTT. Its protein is CASSGQGARGNTIYF.